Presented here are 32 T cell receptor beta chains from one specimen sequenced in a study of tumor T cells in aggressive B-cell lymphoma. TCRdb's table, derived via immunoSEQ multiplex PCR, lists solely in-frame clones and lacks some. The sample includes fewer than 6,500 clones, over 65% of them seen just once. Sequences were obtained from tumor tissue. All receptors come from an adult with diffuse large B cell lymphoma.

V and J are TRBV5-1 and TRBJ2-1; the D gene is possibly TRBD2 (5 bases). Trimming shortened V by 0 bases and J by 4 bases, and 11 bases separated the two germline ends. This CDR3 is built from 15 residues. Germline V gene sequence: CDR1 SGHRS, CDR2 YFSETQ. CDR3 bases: TGCGCCAGCAGCTTGGGGGAGTCCAGTTACAATGAGCAGTTCTTC. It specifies CASSLGESSYNEQFF.

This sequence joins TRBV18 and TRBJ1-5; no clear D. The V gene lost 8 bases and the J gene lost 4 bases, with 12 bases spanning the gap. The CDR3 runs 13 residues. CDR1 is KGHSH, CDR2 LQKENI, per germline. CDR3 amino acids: CASAAVRNQPQHF. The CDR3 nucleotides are TGTGCCAGCGCCGCGGTTCGAAATCAGCCCCAGCATTTT.

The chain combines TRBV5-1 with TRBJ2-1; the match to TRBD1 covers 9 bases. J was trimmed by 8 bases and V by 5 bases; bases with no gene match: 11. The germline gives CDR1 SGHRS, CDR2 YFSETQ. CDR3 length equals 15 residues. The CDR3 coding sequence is TGCGCCAGCAGTTATGGACTACAGGGGGCATATGAGCAGTTCTTC. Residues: CASSYGLQGAYEQFF.

CDR3 protein: CASSSGTSGTIYEQYF. The CDR3 bases are TGTGCCAGCAGCTCCGGGACTAGCGGTACCATCTACGAGCAGTACTTC. This sequence joins TRBV11-1 and TRBJ2-7; 11 nucleotides agree with TRBD2. The germline V gene has CDR1 SGHAT and CDR2 FQDESV (reference sequence). The CDR3 is 16 residues long. V lost 4 bases to trimming and J lost 3 bases; unmatched junction nucleotides: 8.

CDR3 bases: TGCGCCAGCAGCTCGGCGGGACTAGCGGAAACCTACGAGCAGTACTTC. Amino acid sequence: CASSSAGLAETYEQYF. The rearrangement joins TRBV5-1 to TRBJ2-5, with 11 bases aligning to TRBD2. The DNA end is a closer match to TRBJ2-7, so the J assignment may be wrong. This CDR3 contains 16 residues. CDR1 and CDR2 (germline): SGHRS, YFSETQ.

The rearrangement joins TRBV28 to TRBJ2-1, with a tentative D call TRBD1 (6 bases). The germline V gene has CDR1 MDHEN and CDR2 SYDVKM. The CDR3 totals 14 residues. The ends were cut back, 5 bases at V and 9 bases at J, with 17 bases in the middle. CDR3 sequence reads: CASSGPSDSPEQFF. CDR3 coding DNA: TGTGCCAGCAGTGGCCCCTCGGACAGTCCTGAGCAGTTCTTC.

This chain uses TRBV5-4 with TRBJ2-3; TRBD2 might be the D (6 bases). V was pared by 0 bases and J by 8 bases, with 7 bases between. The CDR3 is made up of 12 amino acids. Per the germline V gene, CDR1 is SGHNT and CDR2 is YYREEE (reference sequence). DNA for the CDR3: TGTGCCAGCAGCTTGGCCGGGGGTACGCAGTATTTT. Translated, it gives CASSLAGGTQYF.

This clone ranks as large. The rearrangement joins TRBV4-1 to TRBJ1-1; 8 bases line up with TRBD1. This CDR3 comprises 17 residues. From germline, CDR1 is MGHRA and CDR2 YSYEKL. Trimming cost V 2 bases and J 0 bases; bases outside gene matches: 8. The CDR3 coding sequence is TGCGCCAGCAGCCAACAAGACAGGGGCCGACTGAACACTGAAGCTTTCTTT. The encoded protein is CASSQQDRGRLNTEAFF.

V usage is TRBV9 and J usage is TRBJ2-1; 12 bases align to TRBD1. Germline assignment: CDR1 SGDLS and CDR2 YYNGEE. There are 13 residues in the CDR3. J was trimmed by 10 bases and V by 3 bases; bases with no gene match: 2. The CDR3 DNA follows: TGTGCCAGCAGCGCCGGGACAGGGGGCGAGCAGTTCTTC. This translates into CASSAGTGGEQFF. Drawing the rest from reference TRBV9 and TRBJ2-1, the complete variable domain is DSGVTQTPKHLITATGQRVTLRCSPRSGDLSVYWYQQSLDQGLQFLIQYYNGEERAKGNILERFSAQQFPDLHSELNLSSLELGDSALYFCASSAGTGGEQFFGPGTRLTVL.

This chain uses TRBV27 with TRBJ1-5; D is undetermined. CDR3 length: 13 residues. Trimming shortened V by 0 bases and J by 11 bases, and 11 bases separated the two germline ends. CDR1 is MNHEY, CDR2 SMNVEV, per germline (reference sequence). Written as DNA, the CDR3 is TGTGCCAGCAGTTTATCGTCGGCGGCCTCCCAGCATTTT. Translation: CASSLSSAASQHF.

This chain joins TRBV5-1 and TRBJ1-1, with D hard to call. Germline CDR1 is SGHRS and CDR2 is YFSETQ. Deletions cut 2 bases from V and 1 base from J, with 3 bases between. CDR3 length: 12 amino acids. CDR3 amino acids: CASSFGNTEAFF. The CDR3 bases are TGCGCCAGCAGCTTCGGGAACACTGAAGCTTTCTTT.

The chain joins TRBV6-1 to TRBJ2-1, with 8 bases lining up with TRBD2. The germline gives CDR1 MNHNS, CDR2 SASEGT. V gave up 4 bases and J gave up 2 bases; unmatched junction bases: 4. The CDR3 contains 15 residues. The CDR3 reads CASSARLAPYNEQFF. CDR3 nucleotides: TGTGCCAGCAGTGCCCGACTAGCGCCCTACAATGAGCAGTTCTTC.

In nucleotides, the CDR3 is TGTGCCAGCAGTTCTAGCGGGAGCTCCTACGAGCAGTACTTC. Residues: CASSSSGSSYEQYF. The V gene is TRBV28, the J gene TRBJ2-7, with 10 bases fitting TRBD2. The CDR3 spans 14 residues. CDR1 is MDHEN and CDR2 is SYDVKM in the germline V gene. J was trimmed by 0 bases and V by 4 bases; bases with no gene match: 0.

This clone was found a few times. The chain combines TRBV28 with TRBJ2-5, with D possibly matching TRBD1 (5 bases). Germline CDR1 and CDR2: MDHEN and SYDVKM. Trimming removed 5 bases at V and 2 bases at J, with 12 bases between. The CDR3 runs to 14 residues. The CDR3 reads CASSRADMQETQYF. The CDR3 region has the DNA TGTGCCAGCAGTCGGGCGGACATGCAAGAGACCCAGTACTTC. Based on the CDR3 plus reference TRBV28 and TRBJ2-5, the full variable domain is DVKVTQSSRYLVKRTGEKVFLECVQDMDHENMFWYRQDPGLGLRLIYFSYDVKMKEKGDIPEGYSVSREKKERFSLILESASTNQTSMYLCASSRADMQETQYFGPGTRLLVL.

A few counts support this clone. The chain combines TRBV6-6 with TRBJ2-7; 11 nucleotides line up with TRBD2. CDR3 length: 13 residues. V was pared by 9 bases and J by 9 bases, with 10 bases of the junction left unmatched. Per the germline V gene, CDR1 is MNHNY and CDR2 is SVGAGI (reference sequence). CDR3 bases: TGTGCCAGTAGACTAGCGGGATCCTCGGGGCAGTACTTC. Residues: CASRLAGSSGQYF.

CDR3 DNA sequence: TGTGCCAGCAGCAGGGAGGGGGGGGTCGAGCAGTACTTC. It translates to CASSREGGVEQYF. The rearrangement uses TRBV27 and TRBJ2-7, with D tentatively TRBD2 (7 bases). Per the germline V gene, CDR1 is MNHEY and CDR2 is SMNVEV (reference sequence). Trimming left V 6 bases short and J 6 bases short, with 15 bases between. The length of the CDR3 is 13 residues.

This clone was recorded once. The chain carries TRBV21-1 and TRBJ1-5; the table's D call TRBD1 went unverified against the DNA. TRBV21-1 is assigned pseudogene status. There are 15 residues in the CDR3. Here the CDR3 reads CASSSRTGQNQPQHF. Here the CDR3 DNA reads TGTGCCAGCAGCAGCCGGACAGGGCAAAATCAGCCCCAGCATTTT.

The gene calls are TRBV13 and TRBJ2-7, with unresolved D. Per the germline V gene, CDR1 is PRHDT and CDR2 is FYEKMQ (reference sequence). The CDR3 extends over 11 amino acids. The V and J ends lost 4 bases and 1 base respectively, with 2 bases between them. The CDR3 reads CASSSSYEQYF. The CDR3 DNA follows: TGTGCCAGCAGCTCGTCCTACGAGCAGTACTTC.

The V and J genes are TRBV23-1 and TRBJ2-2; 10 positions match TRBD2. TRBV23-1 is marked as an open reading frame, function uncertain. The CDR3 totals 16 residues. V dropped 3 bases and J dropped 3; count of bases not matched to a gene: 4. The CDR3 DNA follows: TGCGCCAGCAGTCATTGTGGGACTAGCGACACCGGGGAGCTGTTTTTT. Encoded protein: CASSHCGTSDTGELFF.

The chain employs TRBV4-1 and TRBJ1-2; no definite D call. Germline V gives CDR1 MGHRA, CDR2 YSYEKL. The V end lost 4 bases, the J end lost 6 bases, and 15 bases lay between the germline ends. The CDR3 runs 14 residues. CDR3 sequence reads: CASSRTSRGDGYTF. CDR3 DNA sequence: TGCGCCAGCAGCCGGACTTCCCGTGGGGATGGCTACACCTTC.

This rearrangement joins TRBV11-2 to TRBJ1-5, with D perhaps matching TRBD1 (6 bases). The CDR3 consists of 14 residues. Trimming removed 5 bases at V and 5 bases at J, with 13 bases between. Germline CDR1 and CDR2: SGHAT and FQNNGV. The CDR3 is CASSEQGGHQPQHF. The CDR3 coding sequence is TGTGCCAGCAGCGAACAGGGTGGTCATCAGCCCCAGCATTTT.

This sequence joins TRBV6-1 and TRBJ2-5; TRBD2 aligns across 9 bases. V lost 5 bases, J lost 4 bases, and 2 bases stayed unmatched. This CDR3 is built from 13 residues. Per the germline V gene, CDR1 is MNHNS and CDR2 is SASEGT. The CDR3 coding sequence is TGTGCCAGCAGTTTTAGCGGGAGAGAGACCCAGTACTTC. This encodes CASSFSGRETQYF.

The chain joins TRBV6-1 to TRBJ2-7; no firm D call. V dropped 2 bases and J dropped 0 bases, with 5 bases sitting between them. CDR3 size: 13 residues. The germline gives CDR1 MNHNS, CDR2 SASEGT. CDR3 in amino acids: CASSEYSSYEQYF. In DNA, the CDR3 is TGTGCCAGCAGTGAATACAGCTCCTACGAGCAGTACTTC.

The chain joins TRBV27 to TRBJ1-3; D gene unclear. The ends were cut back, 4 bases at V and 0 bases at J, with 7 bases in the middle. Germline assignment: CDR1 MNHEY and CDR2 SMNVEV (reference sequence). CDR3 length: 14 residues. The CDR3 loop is CASSWRSSGNTIYF. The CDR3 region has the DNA TGTGCCAGCAGTTGGCGGAGCTCTGGAAACACCATATATTTT.

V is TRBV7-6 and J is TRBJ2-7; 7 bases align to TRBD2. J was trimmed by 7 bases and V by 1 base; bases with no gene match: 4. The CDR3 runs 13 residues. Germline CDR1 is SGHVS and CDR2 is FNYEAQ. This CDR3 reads CASSLVGGGEQYF. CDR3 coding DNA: TGTGCCAGCAGCTTAGTTGGGGGGGGTGAGCAGTACTTC. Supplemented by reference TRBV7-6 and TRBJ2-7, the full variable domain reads GAGVSQSPRYKVTKRGQDVALRCDPISGHVSLYWYRQALGQGPEFLTYFNYEAQQDKSGLPNDRFSAERPEGSISTLTIQRTEQRDSAMYRCASSLVGGGEQYFGPGTRLTVT.

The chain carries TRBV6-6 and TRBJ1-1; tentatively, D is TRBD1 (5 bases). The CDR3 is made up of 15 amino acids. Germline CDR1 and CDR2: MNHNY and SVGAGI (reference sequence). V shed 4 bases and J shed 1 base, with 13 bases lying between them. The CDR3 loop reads CASSSPGLTNTEAFF. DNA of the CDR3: TGTGCCAGCAGTTCACCGGGACTGACGAACACTGAAGCTTTCTTT.

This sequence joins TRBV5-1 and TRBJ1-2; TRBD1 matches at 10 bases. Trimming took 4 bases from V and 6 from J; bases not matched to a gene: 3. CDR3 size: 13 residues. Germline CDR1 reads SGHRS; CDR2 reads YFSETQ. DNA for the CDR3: TGCGCCAGCAGCCTCGGACAGGGGGATGGCTACACCTTC. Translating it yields CASSLGQGDGYTF.

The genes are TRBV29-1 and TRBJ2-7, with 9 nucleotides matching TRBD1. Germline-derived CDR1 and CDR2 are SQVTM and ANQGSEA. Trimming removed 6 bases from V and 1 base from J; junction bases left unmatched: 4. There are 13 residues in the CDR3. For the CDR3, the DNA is TGCAGCGTCCGTGACAGGGGGTCCTACGAGCAGTACTTC. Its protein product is CSVRDRGSYEQYF.

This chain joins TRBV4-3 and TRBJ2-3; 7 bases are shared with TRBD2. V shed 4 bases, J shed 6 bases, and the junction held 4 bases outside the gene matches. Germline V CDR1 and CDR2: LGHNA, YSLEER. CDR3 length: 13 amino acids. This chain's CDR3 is CASSPSRGDTQYF. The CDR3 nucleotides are TGCGCCAGCAGCCCATCGCGGGGGGATACGCAGTATTTT.

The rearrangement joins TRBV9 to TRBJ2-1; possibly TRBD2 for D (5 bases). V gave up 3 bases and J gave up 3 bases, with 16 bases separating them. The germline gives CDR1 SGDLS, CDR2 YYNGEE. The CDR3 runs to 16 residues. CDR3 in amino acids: CASSASTRLGYNEQFF. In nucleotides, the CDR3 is TGTGCCAGCAGCGCCAGCACTAGGCTAGGCTACAATGAGCAGTTCTTC. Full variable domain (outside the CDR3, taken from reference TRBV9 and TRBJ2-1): DSGVTQTPKHLITATGQRVTLRCSPRSGDLSVYWYQQSLDQGLQFLIQYYNGEERAKGNILERFSAQQFPDLHSELNLSSLELGDSALYFCASSASTRLGYNEQFFGPGTRLTVL.

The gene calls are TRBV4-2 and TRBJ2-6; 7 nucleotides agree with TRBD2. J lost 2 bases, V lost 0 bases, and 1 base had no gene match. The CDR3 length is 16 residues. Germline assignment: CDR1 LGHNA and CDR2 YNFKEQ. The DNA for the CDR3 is TGTGCCAGCAGCCAAGATCGGGGGGCTGGGGCCAACGTCCTGACTTTC. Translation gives CASSQDRGAGANVLTF.

The CDR3 here is CASSLGLGGLYGYTF. As DNA, the CDR3 is TGTGCCAGCAGCTTAGGTTTGGGGGGTCTCTATGGCTACACCTTC. V is TRBV7-9 and J is TRBJ1-2, with D perhaps TRBD1 (5 bases). CDR3 length: 15 residues. V was shortened by 1 base and J by 4 bases, with 13 bases between the two germline ends. The germline CDR1 and CDR2 sequences are SEHNR and FQNEAQ (reference sequence).